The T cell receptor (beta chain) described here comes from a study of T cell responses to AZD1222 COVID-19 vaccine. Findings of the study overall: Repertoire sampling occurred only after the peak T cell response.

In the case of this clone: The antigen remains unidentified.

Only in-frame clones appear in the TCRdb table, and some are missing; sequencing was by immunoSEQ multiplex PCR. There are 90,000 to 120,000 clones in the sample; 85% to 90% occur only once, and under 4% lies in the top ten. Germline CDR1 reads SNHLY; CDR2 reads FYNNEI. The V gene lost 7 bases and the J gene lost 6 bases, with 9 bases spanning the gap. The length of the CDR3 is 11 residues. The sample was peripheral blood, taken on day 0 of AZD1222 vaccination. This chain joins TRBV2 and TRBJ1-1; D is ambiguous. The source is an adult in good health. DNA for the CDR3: TGTGCCAGCACCAGTAGGTCTGAAGCTTTCTTT. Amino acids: CASTSRSEAFF.